This T cell receptor beta chain is drawn from a study of metastatic and nonmetastatic thyroid tumors. Study overall: Thyroid patients, malignant and benign, had repertoires compared across blood and tumor or nodule tissue. Study results and limitations: Across blood and tumor, TCR beta diversity in malignant thyroid tumors was reportedly significantly higher than in benign nodules.

No treatment of any kind had been given to any patient before thyroid surgery. This clone was seen ten or more times. Its target is not known. Under the authors' procedure: Variation in CDR3 across clinicopathological groups served as the basis for constructing a distant-metastasis classifier in papillary thyroid cancer. TCRdb ran MiXCR on the PCR reads. What appears here as the V and J calls and clone size reflects TCRdb's work, not the paper's. Of more than 15,000 clones listed, roughly 25% are singletons. V shed 0 bases and J shed 5 bases, with 10 bases lying between them. The CDR3 covers 15 residues. CDR1 SGHTA and CDR2 FQGTGA come from the germline V gene.

The sequenced material came from tumor tissue. The chain has TRBV7-3 and TRBJ2-2, with a possible D match to TRBD2 (5 bases). This clonotype was obtained from a female donor with papillary thyroid cancer or a benign thyroid nodule (not recorded which). Some clones in this sample may be carry-over from other donors' samples. The CDR3 DNA sequence: TGTGCCAGCAGCTTAACAGCGAGGAGGACCGGGGAGCTGTTTTTT. Translated: CASSLTARRTGELFF.